Listed below are T cell receptor beta chains from one sample, sequenced in a study of blood T cell repertoires in COVID-19. The data were produced by immunoSEQ multiplex PCR, yet TCRdb's version contains in-frame clones alone and is incomplete. Of over 95,000 clones listed, more than 80% are singletons. Sequencing was performed on peripheral blood. The source of these receptors is a woman aged 45-65 years with acute or convalescent COVID-19. Both conserved end residues are part of each CDR3. The order of the fields is CDR3 protein, CDR3 DNA, D gene, J gene, V gene, clone size. A D gene is named only where the DNA matches it firmly. Where a row states a size, it is once, few, many or the class of an expanded clone; other rows omit it.

CDR3 protein: CASSITGTSGSSVQFF; CDR3 DNA: TGTGCCAGCAGTATTACCGGGACTAGCGGGAGTAGTGTGCAGTTCTTC; D gene: TRBD2; J gene: TRBJ2-1; V gene: TRBV27; clone size: -
CDR3 protein: CASSSRDRGREEQYF; CDR3 DNA: TGTGCCAGCAGTTCCCGGGACAGGGGGCGTGAGGAGCAGTACTTC; D gene: TRBD1; J gene: TRBJ2-7; V gene: TRBV27; clone size: -
CDR3 protein: CASRGTGGQPQHF; CDR3 DNA: TGTGCCAGCAGGGGGACAGGGGGTCAGCCCCAGCATTTT; D gene: TRBD1; J gene: TRBJ1-5; V gene: TRBV27; clone size: -
CDR3 protein: CASSKDRGRNYEQYF; CDR3 DNA: TGTGCCAGCAGTAAGGACAGGGGCCGAAACTACGAGCAGTACTTC; D gene: TRBD1; J gene: TRBJ2-7; V gene: TRBV5-5; clone size: -
CDR3 protein: CASSLRTGDEQYF; CDR3 DNA: TGTGCCAGCAGTTTAAGGACAGGGGACGAGCAGTACTTC; D gene: TRBD1; J gene: TRBJ2-7; V gene: TRBV12-3/TRBV12-4; clone size: -
CDR3 protein: CASSLDRGPIYEQYF; CDR3 DNA: TGTGCCAGCAGCTTGGACAGGGGCCCGATCTACGAGCAGTACTTC; D gene: TRBD1; J gene: TRBJ2-7; V gene: TRBV11-2; clone size: -
CDR3 protein: CASSQEGAPSYEQYF; CDR3 DNA: TGTGCCAGCAGTCAAGAGGGGGCTCCCTCCTACGAGCAGTACTTC; D gene: TRBD1; J gene: TRBJ2-7; V gene: TRBV25-1; clone size: -
CDR3 protein: CASSQGATAGGQYF; CDR3 DNA: TGTGCCAGCAGCCAAGGGGCGACGGCCGGGGGCCAGTACTTC; D gene: -; J gene: TRBJ2-5; V gene: TRBV14; clone size: -
CDR3 protein: CASSSLVNEQYF; CDR3 DNA: TGTGCCAGCAGCTCACTCGTAAACGAGCAGTACTTC; D gene: -; J gene: TRBJ2-7; V gene: TRBV11-2; clone size: once
CDR3 protein: CASSSEGDSNNQPQHF; CDR3 DNA: TGTGCCAGCAGTTCGGAGGGAGATTCAAACAATCAGCCCCAGCATTTT; D gene: -; J gene: TRBJ1-5; V gene: TRBV28; clone size: -
CDR3 protein: CASRWPGQGAKNTGELFF; CDR3 DNA: TGTGCAAGTCGCTGGCCGGGACAGGGAGCCAAGAACACCGGGGAGCTGTTTTTT; D gene: -; J gene: TRBJ2-2; V gene: TRBV12-2; clone size: -
CDR3 protein: CASSPQGSFYGYTF; CDR3 DNA: TGTGCCAGCAGCCCGCAGGGAAGTTTCTATGGCTACACCTTC; D gene: -; J gene: TRBJ1-2; V gene: TRBV3-1/TRBV3-2; clone size: -
CDR3 protein: CASSFGGTGELFF; CDR3 DNA: TGTGCTAGCAGCTTTGGAGGGACCGGGGAGCTGTTTTTT; D gene: -; J gene: TRBJ2-2; V gene: TRBV7-7; clone size: -
CDR3 protein: CASSPLGLASNEQFF; CDR3 DNA: TGCGCCAGCAGCCCTTTGGGACTAGCGTCCAATGAGCAGTTCTTC; D gene: TRBD2; J gene: TRBJ2-1; V gene: TRBV4-1; clone size: -
CDR3 protein: CASSTTGEAGNTIYF; CDR3 DNA: TGCGCCAGCAGCACCACAGGGGAGGCTGGAAACACCATATATTTT; D gene: TRBD1; J gene: TRBJ1-3; V gene: TRBV5-1; clone size: -
CDR3 protein: CASSLAWGVGETQYF; CDR3 DNA: TGTGCCAGCAGCTTAGCGTGGGGGGTCGGAGAGACCCAGTACTTC; D gene: -; J gene: TRBJ2-5; V gene: TRBV7-6; clone size: -
CDR3 protein: CASSQYGQVNTEAFF; CDR3 DNA: TGTGCCAGCAGCCAATACGGACAGGTGAACACTGAAGCTTTCTTT; D gene: TRBD1; J gene: TRBJ1-1; V gene: TRBV4-2; clone size: -
CDR3 protein: CATSRDLWTGRNTGELFF; CDR3 DNA: TGTGCCACCAGCAGAGATCTTTGGACAGGGCGAAACACCGGGGAGCTGTTTTTT; D gene: TRBD1; J gene: TRBJ2-2; V gene: TRBV15; clone size: -
CDR3 protein: CASRGLASGGAVDEQFF; CDR3 DNA: TGCGCCAGCAGGGGACTGGCTAGCGGGGGGGCCGTGGATGAGCAGTTCTTC; D gene: TRBD2; J gene: TRBJ2-1; V gene: TRBV5-1; clone size: few
CDR3 protein: CASSHLSSGASYEQYF; CDR3 DNA: TGTGCCAGCAGCCATTTGTCTTCAGGGGCGTCCTACGAGCAGTACTTC; D gene: -; J gene: TRBJ2-7; V gene: TRBV11-2; clone size: -
CDR3 protein: CASSYSEANIQYF; CDR3 DNA: TGTGCCAGCAGTTACTCCGAGGCGAACATTCAGTACTTC; D gene: -; J gene: TRBJ2-4; V gene: TRBV6-5; clone size: few
CDR3 protein: CASSLSRGWGYTF; CDR3 DNA: TGTGCCAGCAGCTTATCAAGGGGCTGGGGCTACACCTTC; D gene: -; J gene: TRBJ1-2; V gene: TRBV13; clone size: once
CDR3 protein: CASSPLAGGPHEQFF; CDR3 DNA: TGTGCCAGCAGTCCACTAGCGGGAGGTCCCCATGAGCAGTTCTTC; D gene: TRBD2; J gene: TRBJ2-1; V gene: TRBV27; clone size: -
CDR3 protein: CASPDRAAGYTF; CDR3 DNA: TGTGCCAGCCCGGACAGGGCGGCGGGCTACACCTTC; D gene: TRBD1; J gene: TRBJ1-2; V gene: TRBV2; clone size: once
CDR3 protein: CAWSVQGNNEQFF; CDR3 DNA: TGTGCCTGGAGTGTACAGGGAAACAATGAGCAGTTCTTC; D gene: -; J gene: TRBJ2-1; V gene: TRBV30; clone size: -
CDR3 protein: CASSIGGGYGYTF; CDR3 DNA: TGTGCCAGCAGTATCGGGGGGGGCTATGGCTACACCTTC; D gene: -; J gene: TRBJ1-2; V gene: TRBV7-2; clone size: -
CDR3 protein: CASSGFEDRKNNEKLFF; CDR3 DNA: TGTGCCAGCAGTGGCTTCGAGGACAGAAAAAATAATGAAAAACTGTTTTTT; D gene: -; J gene: TRBJ1-4; V gene: TRBV6-4; clone size: once
CDR3 protein: CASSIPGQGVNSGNTIYF; CDR3 DNA: TGTGCCAGCAGCATACCGGGACAGGGGGTAAACTCTGGAAACACCATATATTTT; D gene: TRBD1; J gene: TRBJ1-3; V gene: TRBV7-9; clone size: -
CDR3 protein: CASSSGTGGFYEQYF; CDR3 DNA: TGTGCCAGCAGCTCCGGGACAGGGGGATTCTACGAGCAGTACTTC; D gene: TRBD1; J gene: TRBJ2-7; V gene: TRBV2; clone size: many
CDR3 protein: CASSQGRETQYF; CDR3 DNA: TGCGCCAGCAGCCAGGGGCGAGAGACCCAGTACTTC; D gene: -; J gene: TRBJ2-5; V gene: TRBV4-3; clone size: -
CDR3 protein: CASSPRGENQPQHF; CDR3 DNA: TGTGCCAGCAGCCCCCGGGGGGAAAATCAGCCCCAGCATTTT; D gene: -; J gene: TRBJ1-5; V gene: TRBV7-9; clone size: -
CDR3 protein: CASSELSRGSYSGNTIYF; CDR3 DNA: TGTGCCAGCAGTGAATTATCTCGGGGATCCTACTCTGGAAACACCATATATTTT; D gene: -; J gene: TRBJ1-3; V gene: TRBV25-1; clone size: once
CDR3 protein: CASSSTGPRNSPLHF; CDR3 DNA: TGTGCCAGCAGCTCAACAGGACCGAGAAATTCACCCCTCCACTTT; D gene: -; J gene: TRBJ1-6; V gene: TRBV11-2; clone size: -
CDR3 protein: CASSFGGYNEQFF; CDR3 DNA: TGTGCCAGCAGTTTCGGGGGGTACAATGAGCAGTTCTTC; D gene: TRBD2; J gene: TRBJ2-1; V gene: TRBV12-3/TRBV12-4; clone size: -
CDR3 protein: CASSLSILAGTEAFF; CDR3 DNA: TGTGCCAGCAGCCTTAGCATCCTCGCGGGCACTGAAGCTTTCTTT; D gene: -; J gene: TRBJ1-1; V gene: TRBV28; clone size: -
CDR3 protein: CASSYSLNQPQHF; CDR3 DNA: TGTGCCAGCAGTTACTCCTTAAATCAGCCCCAGCATTTT; D gene: -; J gene: TRBJ1-5; V gene: TRBV6-5; clone size: -
CDR3 protein: CASRARTSGGNEQFF; CDR3 DNA: TGTGCCAGCAGGGCGCGGACTAGCGGGGGCAATGAGCAGTTCTTC; D gene: TRBD2; J gene: TRBJ2-1; V gene: TRBV2; clone size: -
CDR3 protein: CASSVVGSGGATDTQYF; CDR3 DNA: TGTGCCAGCAGCGTAGTTGGTAGCGGGGGGGCAACAGATACGCAGTATTTT; D gene: TRBD2; J gene: TRBJ2-3; V gene: TRBV9; clone size: once
CDR3 protein: CASSSYRRTEAFF; CDR3 DNA: TGTGCCAGCAGTTCGTACAGGCGCACTGAAGCTTTCTTT; D gene: -; J gene: TRBJ1-1; V gene: TRBV28; clone size: -
CDR3 protein: CATSRGQGSTDTQYF; CDR3 DNA: TGTGCCACCAGCAGGGGGCAGGGTAGCACAGATACGCAGTATTTT; D gene: -; J gene: TRBJ2-3; V gene: TRBV15; clone size: -